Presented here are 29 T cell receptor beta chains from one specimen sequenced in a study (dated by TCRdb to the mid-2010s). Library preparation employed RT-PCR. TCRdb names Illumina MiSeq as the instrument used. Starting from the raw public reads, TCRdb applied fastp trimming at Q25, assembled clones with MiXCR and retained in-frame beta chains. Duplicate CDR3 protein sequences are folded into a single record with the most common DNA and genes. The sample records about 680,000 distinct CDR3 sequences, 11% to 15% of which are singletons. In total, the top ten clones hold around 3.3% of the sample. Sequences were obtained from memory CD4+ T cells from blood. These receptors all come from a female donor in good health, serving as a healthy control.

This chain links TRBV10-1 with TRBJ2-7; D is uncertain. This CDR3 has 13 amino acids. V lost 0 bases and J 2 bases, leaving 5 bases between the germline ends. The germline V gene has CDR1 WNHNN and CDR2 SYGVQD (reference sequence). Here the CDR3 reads CASSESSTYEQYF. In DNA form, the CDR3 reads TGCGCCAGCAGTGAGTCGAGTACCTACGAGCAGTACTTC.

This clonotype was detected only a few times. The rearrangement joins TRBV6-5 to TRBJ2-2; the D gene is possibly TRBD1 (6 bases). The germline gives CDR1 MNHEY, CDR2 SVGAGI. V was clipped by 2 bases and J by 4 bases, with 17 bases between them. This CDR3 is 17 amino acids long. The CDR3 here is CASSYPHRVRGTGELFF. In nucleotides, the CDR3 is TGTGCCAGCAGTTACCCCCACAGGGTTCGCGGCACCGGGGAGCTGTTTTTT.

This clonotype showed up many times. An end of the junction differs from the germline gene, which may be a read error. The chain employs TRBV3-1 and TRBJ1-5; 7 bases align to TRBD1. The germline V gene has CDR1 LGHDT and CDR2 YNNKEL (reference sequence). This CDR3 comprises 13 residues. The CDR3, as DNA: TGCGCCAGCAGCCAAGACAGGGTCCAGCCCCAGCATTTT. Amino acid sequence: CASSQDRVQPQHF.

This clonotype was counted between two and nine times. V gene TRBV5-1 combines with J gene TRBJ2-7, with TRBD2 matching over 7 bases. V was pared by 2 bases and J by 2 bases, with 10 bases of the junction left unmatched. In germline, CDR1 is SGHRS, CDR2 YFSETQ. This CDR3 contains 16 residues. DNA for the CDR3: TGCGCCAGCAGCTTAAATAGCGGGTGGAATACCTACGAGCAGTACTTC. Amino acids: CASSLNSGWNTYEQYF.

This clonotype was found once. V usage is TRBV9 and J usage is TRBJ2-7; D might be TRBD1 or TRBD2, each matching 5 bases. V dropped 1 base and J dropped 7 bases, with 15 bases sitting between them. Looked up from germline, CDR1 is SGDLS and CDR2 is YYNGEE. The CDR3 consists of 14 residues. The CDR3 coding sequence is TGTGCCAGCAGCGTACAAGGGGCCGGGGAGGAGCAGTACTTC. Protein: CASSVQGAGEEQYF. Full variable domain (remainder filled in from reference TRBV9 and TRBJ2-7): DSGVTQTPKHLITATGQRVTLRCSPRSGDLSVYWYQQSLDQGLQFLIQYYNGEERAKGNILERFSAQQFPDLHSELNLSSLELGDSALYFCASSVQGAGEEQYFGPGTRLTVT.

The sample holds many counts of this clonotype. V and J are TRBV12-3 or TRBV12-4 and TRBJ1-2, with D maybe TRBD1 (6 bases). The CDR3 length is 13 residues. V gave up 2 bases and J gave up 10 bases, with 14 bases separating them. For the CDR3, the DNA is TGTGCCAGCAGTTTAAGTGCAGGGGACGACTACACCTTC. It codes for CASSLSAGDDYTF.

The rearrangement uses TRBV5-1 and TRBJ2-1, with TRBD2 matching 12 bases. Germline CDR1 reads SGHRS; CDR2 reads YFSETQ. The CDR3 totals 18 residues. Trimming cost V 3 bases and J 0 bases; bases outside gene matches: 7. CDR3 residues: CASSSGLAGTSSYNEQFF. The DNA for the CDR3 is TGCGCCAGCAGCTCGGGACTAGCGGGTACCAGCTCCTACAATGAGCAGTTCTTC.

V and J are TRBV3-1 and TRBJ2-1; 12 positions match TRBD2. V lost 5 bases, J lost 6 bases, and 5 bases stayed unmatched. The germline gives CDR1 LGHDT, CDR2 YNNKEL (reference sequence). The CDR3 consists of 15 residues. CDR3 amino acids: CASSTTSGGTNEQFF. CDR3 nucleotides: TGTGCCAGCAGCACTACTAGCGGGGGGACCAATGAGCAGTTCTTC.

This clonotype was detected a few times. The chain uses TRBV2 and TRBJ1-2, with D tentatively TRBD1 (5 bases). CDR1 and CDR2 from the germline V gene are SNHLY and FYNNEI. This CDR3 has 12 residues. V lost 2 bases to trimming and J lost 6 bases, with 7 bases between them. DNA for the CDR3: TGTGCCAGCAGTGAACGGGGGAATGGCTACACCTTC. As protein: CASSERGNGYTF.

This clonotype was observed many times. The CDR3 DNA is TGCAGCGTTGAAGAATCCGGCGACCTGGGAGATACGCAGTATTTT. It encodes CSVEESGDLGDTQYF. The chain uses TRBV29-1 and TRBJ2-3; no firm D call. With 0 bases removed from V and 5 bases from J, the gap between germline ends came to 15 bases. The CDR3 covers 15 residues. Germline CDR1 and CDR2: SQVTM and ANQGSEA.

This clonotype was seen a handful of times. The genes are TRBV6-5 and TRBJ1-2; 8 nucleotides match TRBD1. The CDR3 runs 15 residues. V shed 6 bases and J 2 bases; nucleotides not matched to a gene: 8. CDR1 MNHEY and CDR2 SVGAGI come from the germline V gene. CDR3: CASRRGTGLNYGYTF. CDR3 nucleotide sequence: TGTGCCAGCAGACGAGGGACAGGCCTAAACTATGGCTACACCTTC.

The CDR3 here is CASSTGSTDTQYF. In DNA form, the CDR3 reads TGCGCCAGCAGTACTGGAAGCACAGATACGCAGTATTTT. This chain links TRBV5-1 with TRBJ2-3, with D uncertain. The CDR3 contains 13 residues. The V end lost 5 bases, the J end lost 0 bases, and 7 bases lay between the germline ends. Looked up from germline, CDR1 is SGHRS and CDR2 is YFSETQ.

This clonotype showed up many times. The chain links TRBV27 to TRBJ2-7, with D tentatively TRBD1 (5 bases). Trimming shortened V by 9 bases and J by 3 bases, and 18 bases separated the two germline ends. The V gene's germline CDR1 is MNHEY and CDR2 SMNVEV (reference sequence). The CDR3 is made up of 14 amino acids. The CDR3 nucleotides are TGTGCCAGGTGTTACAGAGACAGTTTCTACGAGCAGTACTTC. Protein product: CARCYRDSFYEQYF.

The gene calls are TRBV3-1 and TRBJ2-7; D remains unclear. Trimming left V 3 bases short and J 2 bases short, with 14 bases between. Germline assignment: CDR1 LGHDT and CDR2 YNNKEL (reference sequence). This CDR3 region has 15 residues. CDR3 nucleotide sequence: TGTGCCAGCAGCCAGTCATCAAGTGGAGCCTACGAGCAGTACTTC. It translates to CASSQSSSGAYEQYF.

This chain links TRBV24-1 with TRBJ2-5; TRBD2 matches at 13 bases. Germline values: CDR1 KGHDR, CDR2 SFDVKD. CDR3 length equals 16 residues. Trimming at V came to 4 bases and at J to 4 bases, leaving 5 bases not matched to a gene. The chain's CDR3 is CATSDPGLAGVETQYF. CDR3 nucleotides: TGTGCCACCAGTGACCCCGGACTAGCGGGGGTAGAGACCCAGTACTTC.

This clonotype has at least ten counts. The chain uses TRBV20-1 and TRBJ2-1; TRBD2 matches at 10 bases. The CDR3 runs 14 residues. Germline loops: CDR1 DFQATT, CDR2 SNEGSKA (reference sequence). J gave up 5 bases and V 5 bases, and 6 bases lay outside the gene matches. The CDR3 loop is CSAASGSFDNEQFF. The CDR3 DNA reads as TGCAGTGCTGCTAGCGGGAGTTTCGACAATGAGCAGTTCTTC.

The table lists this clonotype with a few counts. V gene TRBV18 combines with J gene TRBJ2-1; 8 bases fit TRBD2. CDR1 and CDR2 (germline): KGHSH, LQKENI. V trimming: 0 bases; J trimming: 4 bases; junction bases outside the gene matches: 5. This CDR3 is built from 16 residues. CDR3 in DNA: TGTGCCAGCTCACCACCTAGCGGGAATGTTTACAATGAGCAGTTCTTC. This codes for CASSPPSGNVYNEQFF.

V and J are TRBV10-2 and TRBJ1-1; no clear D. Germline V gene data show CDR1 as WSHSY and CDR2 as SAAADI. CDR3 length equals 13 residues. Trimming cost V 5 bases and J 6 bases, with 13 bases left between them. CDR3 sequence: CASSRGITAEAFF. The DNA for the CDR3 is TGCGCCAGCAGTAGAGGAATCACCGCTGAAGCTTTCTTT.

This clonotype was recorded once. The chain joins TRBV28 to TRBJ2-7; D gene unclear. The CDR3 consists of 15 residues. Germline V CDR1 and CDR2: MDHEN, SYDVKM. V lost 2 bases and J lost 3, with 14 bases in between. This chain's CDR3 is CASSLQGRIFYEQYF. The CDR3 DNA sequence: TGTGCCAGCAGTTTACAAGGACGGATCTTCTACGAGCAGTACTTC.

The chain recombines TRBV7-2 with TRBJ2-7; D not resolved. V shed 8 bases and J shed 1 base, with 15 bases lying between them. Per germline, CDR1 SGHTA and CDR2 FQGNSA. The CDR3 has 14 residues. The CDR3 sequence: CASSAGISSYEQYF. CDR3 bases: TGTGCCAGCTCGGCAGGTATTTCGTCCTACGAGCAGTACTTC.

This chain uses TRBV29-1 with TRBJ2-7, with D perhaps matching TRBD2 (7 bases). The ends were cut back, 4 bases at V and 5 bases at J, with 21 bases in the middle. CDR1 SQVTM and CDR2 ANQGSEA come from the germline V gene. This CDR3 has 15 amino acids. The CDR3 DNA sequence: TGCAGCGTTGGGGGGGGCCAGCGCTTCCCAAACGAGCAGTACTTC. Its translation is CSVGGGQRFPNEQYF.

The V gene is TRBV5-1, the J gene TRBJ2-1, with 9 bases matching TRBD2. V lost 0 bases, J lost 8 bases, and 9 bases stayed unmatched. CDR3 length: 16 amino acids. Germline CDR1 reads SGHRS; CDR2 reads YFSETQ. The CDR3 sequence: CASSLALASGNDEQFF. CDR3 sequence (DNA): TGCGCCAGCAGCTTGGCCTTGGCTAGCGGGAATGATGAGCAGTTCTTC. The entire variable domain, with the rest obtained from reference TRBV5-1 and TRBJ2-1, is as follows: KAGVTQTPRYLIKTRGQQVTLSCSPISGHRSVSWYQQTPGQGLQFLFEYFSETQRNKGNFPGRFSGRQFSNSRSEMNVSTLELGDSALYLCASSLALASGNDEQFFGPGTRLTVL.

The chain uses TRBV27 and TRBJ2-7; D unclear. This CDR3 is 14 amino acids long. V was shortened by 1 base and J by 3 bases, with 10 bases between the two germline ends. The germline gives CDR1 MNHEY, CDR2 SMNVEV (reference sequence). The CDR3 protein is CASSLYPGFYEQYF. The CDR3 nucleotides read TGTGCCAGCAGTTTATACCCCGGATTCTACGAGCAGTACTTC.

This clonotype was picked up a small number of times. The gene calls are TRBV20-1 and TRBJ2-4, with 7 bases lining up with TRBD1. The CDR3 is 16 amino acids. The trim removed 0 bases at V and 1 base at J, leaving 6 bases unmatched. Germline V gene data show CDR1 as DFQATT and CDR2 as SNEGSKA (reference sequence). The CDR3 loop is CSARETGTGAKNIQYF. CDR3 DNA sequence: TGCAGTGCTAGAGAGACAGGGACGGGGGCCAAAAACATTCAGTACTTC.

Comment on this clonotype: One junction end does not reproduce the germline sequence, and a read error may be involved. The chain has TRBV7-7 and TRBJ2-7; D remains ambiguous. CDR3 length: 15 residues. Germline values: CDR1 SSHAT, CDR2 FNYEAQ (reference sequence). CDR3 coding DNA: TGTGCTAGCAGCTTAGAACCTACGCCTGAATACGAGCAGTACTTC. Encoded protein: CASSLEPTPEYEQYF.

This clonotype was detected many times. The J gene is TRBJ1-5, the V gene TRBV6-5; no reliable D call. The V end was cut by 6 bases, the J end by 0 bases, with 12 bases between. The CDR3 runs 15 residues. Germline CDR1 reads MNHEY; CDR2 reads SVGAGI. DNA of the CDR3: TGTGCCAGCAGCCGAACACTGGCTAGCAATCAGCCCCAGCATTTT. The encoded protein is CASSRTLASNQPQHF.

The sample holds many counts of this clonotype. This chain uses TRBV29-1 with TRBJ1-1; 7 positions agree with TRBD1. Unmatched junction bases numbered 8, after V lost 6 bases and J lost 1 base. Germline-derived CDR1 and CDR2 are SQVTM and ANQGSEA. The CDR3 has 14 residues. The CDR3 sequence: CSVKPGQQNTEAFF. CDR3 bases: TGCAGCGTCAAACCGGGACAGCAGAACACTGAAGCTTTCTTT.

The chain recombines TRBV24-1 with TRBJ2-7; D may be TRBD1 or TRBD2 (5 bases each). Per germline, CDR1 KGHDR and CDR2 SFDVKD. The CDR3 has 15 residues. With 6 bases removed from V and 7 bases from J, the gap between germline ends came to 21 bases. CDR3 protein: CATSPSTGGGEEQYF. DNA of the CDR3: TGTGCCACCAGTCCCTCCACGGGTGGGGGAGAAGAGCAGTACTTC.

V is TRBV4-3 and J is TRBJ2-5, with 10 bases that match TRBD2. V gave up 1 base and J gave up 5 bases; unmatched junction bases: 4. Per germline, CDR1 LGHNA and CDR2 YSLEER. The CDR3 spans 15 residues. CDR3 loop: CASSQANSGGETQYF. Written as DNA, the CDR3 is TGCGCCAGCAGCCAAGCAAATAGCGGGGGGGAGACCCAGTACTTC.